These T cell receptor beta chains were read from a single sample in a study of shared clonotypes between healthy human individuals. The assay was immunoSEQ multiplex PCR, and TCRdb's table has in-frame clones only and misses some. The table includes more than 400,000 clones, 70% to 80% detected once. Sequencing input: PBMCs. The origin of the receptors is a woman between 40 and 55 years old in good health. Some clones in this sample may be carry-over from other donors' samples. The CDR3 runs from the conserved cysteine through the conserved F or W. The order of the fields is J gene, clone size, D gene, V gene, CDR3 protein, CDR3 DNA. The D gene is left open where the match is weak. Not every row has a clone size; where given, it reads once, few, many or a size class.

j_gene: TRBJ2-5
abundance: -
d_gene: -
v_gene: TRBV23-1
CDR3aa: CASSQAAVKARETQYF
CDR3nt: TGCGCCAGCAGTCAAGCGGCCGTCAAGGCACGGGAGACCCAGTACTTC

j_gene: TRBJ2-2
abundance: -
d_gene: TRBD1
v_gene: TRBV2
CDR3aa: CASRDRVSGGELFF
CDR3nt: TGTGCCAGCAGGGACAGGGTCTCAGGCGGGGAGCTGTTTTTT

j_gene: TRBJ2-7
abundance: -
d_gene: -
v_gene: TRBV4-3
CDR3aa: CASSQDTSSYEQYF
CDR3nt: TGCGCCAGCAGCCAAGATACTAGCAGCTACGAGCAGTACTTC

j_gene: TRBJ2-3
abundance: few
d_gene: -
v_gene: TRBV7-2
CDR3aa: CASSRDRHTDTQYF
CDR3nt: TGTGCCAGCAGTAGGGACCGACACACAGATACGCAGTATTTT

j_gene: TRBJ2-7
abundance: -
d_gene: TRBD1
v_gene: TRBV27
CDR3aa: CASSLGTGGSYEQYF
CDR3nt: TGTGCCAGCAGTCTGGGGACAGGGGGTTCCTACGAGCAGTACTTC

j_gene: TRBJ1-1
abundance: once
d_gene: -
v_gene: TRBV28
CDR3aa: CASTVTPNTEAFF
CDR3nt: TGTGCCAGCACTGTGACACCTAACACTGAAGCTTTCTTT

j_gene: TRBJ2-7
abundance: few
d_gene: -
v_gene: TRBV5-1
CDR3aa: CASSLDRDPYEQYF
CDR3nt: TGCGCCAGCAGCTTGGACAGGGATCCCTACGAGCAGTACTTC

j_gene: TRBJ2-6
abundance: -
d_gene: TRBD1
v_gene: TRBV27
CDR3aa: CASSFKGQGIAGANVLTF
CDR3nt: TGTGCCAGCAGTTTTAAGGGACAGGGGATTGCTGGGGCCAACGTCCTGACTTTC

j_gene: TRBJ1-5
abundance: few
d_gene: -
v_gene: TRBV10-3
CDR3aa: CAISARVDQPQHF
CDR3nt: TGTGCCATCAGTGCGAGGGTCGATCAGCCCCAGCATTTT

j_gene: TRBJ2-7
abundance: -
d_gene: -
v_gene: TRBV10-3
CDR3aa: CAIRLGTSPYEQYF
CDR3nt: TGTGCCATCAGGCTCGGGACATCCCCCTACGAGCAGTACTTC

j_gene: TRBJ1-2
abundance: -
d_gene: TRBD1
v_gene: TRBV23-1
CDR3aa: CACPGQGLSASYGYTF
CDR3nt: TGCGCCTGCCCGGGACAGGGGTTATCCGCCTCATATGGCTACACCTTC

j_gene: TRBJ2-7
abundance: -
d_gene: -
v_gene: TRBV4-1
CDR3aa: CASSPLGSTYEQYF
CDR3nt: TGCGCCAGCAGCCCGCTTGGCAGCACCTACGAGCAGTACTTC

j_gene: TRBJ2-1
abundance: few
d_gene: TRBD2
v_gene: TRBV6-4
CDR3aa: CASSESSGALHEQFF
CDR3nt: TGTGCCAGCAGTGAATCTAGCGGGGCGCTCCATGAGCAGTTCTTC

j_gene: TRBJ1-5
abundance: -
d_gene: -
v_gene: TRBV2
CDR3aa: CASSDRSKNQPQHF
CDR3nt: TGTGCCAGCAGTGATAGGTCTAAAAATCAGCCCCAGCATTTT

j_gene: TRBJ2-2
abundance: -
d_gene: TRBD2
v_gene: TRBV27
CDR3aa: CASSLAGRNTGELFF
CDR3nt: TGTGCCAGCAGTCTAGCGGGTCGGAACACCGGGGAGCTGTTTTTT

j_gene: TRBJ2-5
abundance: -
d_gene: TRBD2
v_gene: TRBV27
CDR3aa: CASRAGETQYF
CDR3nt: TGTGCCAGCAGAGCGGGGGAGACCCAGTACTTC

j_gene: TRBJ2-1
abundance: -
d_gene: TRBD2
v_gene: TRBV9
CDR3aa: CASSVGGLAGVNEQFF
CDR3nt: TGTGCCAGCAGCGTAGGAGGGCTAGCGGGAGTCAATGAGCAGTTCTTC

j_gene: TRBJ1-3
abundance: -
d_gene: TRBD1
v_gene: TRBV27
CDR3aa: CASSPALGQPSGNTIYF
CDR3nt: TGTGCCAGCAGTCCAGCTTTGGGACAGCCCTCTGGAAACACCATATATTTT

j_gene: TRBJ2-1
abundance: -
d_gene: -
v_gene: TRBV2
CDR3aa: CASKASSSSYNEQFF
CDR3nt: TGTGCCAGCAAGGCCTCCAGCTCTTCCTACAATGAGCAGTTCTTC

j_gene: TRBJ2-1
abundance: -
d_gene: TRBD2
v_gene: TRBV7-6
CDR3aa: CASSLGLWTSGSNEQFF
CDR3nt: TGTGCCAGCAGCTTAGGCCTCTGGACTAGCGGGAGCAATGAGCAGTTCTTC

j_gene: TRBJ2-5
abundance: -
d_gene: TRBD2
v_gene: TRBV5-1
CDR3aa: CASSSSRASGLQETQYF
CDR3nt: TGCGCCAGCAGCTCCTCGCGGGCTAGCGGCCTACAAGAGACCCAGTACTTC

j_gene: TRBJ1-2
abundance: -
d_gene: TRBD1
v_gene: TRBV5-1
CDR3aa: CASSRDRGTNYGYTF
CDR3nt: TGCGCCAGCAGCCGGGACAGGGGAACTAACTATGGCTACACCTTC

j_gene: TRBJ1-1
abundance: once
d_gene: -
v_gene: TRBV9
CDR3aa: CASSVGRESTEAFF
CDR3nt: TGTGCCAGCAGCGTAGGAAGGGAGTCCACTGAAGCTTTCTTT

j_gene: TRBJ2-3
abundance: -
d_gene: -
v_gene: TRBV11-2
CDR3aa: CASSLRRGFIKTDTQYF
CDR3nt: TGTGCCAGCAGCTTAAGGAGGGGCTTCATTAAAACAGATACGCAGTATTTT

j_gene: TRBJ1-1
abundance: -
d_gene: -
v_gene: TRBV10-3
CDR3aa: CALSVQGDTEAFF
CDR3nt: TGTGCCCTTTCGGTTCAGGGCGACACTGAAGCTTTCTTT

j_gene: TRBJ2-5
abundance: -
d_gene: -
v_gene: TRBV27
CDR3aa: CASSLNFGETQYF
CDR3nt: TGTGCCAGCAGTTTAAACTTCGGTGAGACCCAGTACTTC

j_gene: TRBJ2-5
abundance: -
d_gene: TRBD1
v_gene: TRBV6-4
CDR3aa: CASSSDRGETQYF
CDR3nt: TGTGCCAGCAGTTCGGACAGGGGAGAGACCCAGTACTTC

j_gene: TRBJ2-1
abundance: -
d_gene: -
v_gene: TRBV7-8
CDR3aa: CASSLAPEIEQFF
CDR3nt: TGTGCCAGCAGCTTAGCGCCAGAAATAGAGCAGTTCTTC

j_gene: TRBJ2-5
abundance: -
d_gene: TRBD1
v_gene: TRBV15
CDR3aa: CATSRGQEKQETQYF
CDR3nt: TGTGCCACCAGCAGGGGACAGGAGAAGCAAGAGACCCAGTACTTC

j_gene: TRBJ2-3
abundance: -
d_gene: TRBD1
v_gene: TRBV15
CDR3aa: CATSRGPRQGASTDTQYF
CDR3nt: TGTGCCACCAGCAGAGGACCCCGACAGGGGGCTAGCACAGATACGCAGTATTTT

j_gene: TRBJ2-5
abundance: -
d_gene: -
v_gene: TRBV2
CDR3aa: CASSVNRQETQYF
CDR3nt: TGTGCCAGCAGTGTAAACAGGCAAGAGACCCAGTACTTC

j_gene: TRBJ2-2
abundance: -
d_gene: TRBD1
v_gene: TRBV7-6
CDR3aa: CASSPGRTGRPDANTGELFF
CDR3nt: TGTGCCAGCAGCCCGGGGAGGACAGGGCGGCCGGACGCGAACACCGGGGAGCTGTTTTTT

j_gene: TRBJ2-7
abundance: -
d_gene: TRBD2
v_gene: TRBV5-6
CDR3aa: CASSFRTSGSVDQYF
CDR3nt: TGTGCCAGCAGCTTCCGGACTAGCGGCTCAGTCGATCAGTACTTC

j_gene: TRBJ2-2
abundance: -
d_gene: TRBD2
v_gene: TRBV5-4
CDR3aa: CASSLAGGPDGELFF
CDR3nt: TGTGCCAGCAGCTTGGCGGGAGGGCCTGACGGGGAGCTGTTTTTT

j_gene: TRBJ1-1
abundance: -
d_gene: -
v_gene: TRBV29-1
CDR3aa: CSVDQGGHKAFF
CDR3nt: TGCAGCGTAGATCAGGGAGGCCATAAAGCTTTCTTT

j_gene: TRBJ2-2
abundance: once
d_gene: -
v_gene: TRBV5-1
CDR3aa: CASSSEGSTGELFF
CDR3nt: TGCGCCAGCAGCTCGGAGGGGTCCACCGGGGAGCTGTTTTTT

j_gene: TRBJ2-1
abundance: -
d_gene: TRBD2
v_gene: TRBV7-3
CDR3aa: CASSITSGGNNEQFF
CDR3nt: TGTGCCAGCAGCATCACTAGCGGGGGAAACAATGAGCAGTTCTTC

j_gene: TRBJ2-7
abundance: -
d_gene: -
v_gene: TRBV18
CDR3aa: CASSPSAGTPAYEQYF
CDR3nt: TGTGCCAGCTCACCATCAGCCGGGACCCCCGCCTACGAGCAGTACTTC

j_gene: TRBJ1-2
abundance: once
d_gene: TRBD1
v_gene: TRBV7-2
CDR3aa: CASSSGQGNYGYTF
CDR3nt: TGTGCCAGCAGCTCTGGACAGGGCAACTATGGCTACACCTTC

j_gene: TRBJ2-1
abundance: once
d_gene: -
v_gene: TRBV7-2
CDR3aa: CASSQDGGGYNEQFF
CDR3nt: TGTGCCAGCAGCCAGGACGGGGGCGGCTACAATGAGCAGTTCTTC

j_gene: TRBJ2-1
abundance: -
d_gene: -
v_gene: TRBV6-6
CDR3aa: CASSTLTRDEQFF
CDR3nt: TGTGCCAGCAGTACGTTGACGAGAGATGAGCAGTTCTTC

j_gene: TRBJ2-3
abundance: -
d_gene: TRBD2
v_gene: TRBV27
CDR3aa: CASSRSPTSLDTQYF
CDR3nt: TGTGCCAGCAGCCGTAGCCCGACTAGCTTGGATACGCAGTATTTT

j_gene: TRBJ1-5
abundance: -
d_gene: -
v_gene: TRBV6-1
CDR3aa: CASSERRVVSGRVQPQHF
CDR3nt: TGTGCCAGCAGTGAAAGAAGAGTAGTGTCGGGAAGGGTGCAGCCCCAGCATTTT

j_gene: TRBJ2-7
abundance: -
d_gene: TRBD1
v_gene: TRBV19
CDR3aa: CASSTTGSSYEQYF
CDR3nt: TGTGCCAGTAGTACGACAGGGAGCTCCTACGAGCAGTACTTC

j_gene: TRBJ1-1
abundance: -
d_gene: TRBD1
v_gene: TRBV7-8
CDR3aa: CASSLWGQGDEAFF
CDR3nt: TGTGCCAGCAGCTTATGGGGACAGGGTGATGAAGCTTTCTTT

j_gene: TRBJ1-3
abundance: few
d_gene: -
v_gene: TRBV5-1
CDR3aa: CASSSGPDSGNTIYF
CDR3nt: TGCGCCAGCAGCTCCGGGCCTGACTCTGGAAACACCATATATTTT

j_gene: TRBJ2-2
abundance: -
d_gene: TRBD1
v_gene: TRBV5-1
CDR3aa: CASSFTGAANTGELFF
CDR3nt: TGCGCCAGCAGCTTTACAGGGGCGGCGAACACCGGGGAGCTGTTTTTT

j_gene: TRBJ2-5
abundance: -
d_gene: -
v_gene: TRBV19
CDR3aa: CASSISLVLQETQYF
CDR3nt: TGTGCCAGTAGTATCTCACTAGTTTTACAAGAGACCCAGTACTTC

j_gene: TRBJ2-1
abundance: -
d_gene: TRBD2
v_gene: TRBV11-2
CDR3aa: CASSLQRETEQFF
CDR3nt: TGTGCCAGCAGCTTACAGCGGGAGACTGAGCAGTTCTTC

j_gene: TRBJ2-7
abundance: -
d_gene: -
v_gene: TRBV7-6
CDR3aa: CASSLQGTYEQYF
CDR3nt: TGTGCCAGCAGCTTACAAGGGACGTACGAGCAGTACTTC

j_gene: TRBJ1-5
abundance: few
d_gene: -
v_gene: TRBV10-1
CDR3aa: CASVRSNQPQHF
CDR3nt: TGCGCCAGTGTTAGGAGCAATCAGCCCCAGCATTTT

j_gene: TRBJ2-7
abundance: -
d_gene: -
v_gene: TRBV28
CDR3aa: CASSGYRERFSYEQYF
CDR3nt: TGTGCCAGCAGTGGGTACAGGGAAAGGTTTTCCTACGAGCAGTACTTC

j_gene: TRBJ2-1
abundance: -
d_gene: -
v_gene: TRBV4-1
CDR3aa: CASSQPGSYNEQFF
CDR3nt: TGCGCCAGCAGCCAACCCGGGAGCTACAATGAGCAGTTCTTC

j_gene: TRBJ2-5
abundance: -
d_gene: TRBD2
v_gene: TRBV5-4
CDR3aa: CASSLRLAAPRETQYF
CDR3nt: TGTGCCAGCAGCTTGAGACTAGCGGCCCCCCGTGAGACCCAGTACTTC